The 7 T cell receptor beta chains below all came from one sample that was sequenced in a study of blood T cell repertoires in COVID-19. Data came from immunoSEQ multiplex PCR; TCRdb stores just in-frame clones and leaves some out. The sample has 300,000 to 350,000 clones; around 90% are singletons. The specimen was peripheral blood. The source is a man in his late teens or twenties with active or convalescent COVID-19.

This clone has a single count. The rearrangement uses TRBV6-1 and TRBJ1-2, with 10 bases aligning to TRBD1. Unmatched junction bases numbered 8, after V lost 3 bases and J lost 7 bases. Germline V CDR1 and CDR2: MNHNS, SASEGT. There are 15 residues in the CDR3. The CDR3 loop is CASSDRDRGGVGYTF. As DNA, the CDR3 is TGTGCCAGCAGTGACCGGGACAGGGGTGGAGTTGGCTACACCTTC.

The chain combines TRBV29-1 with TRBJ2-1, with TRBD2 matching 7 bases. Germline lookup yields CDR1 SQVTM and CDR2 ANQGSEA. Trimming took 8 bases from V and 9 from J; bases not matched to a gene: 10. This CDR3 region has 12 residues. The CDR3 sequence is CSSTGAGAEQFF. CDR3 coding DNA: TGCAGCTCCACCGGGGCGGGAGCTGAGCAGTTCTTC.

The rearrangement joins TRBV13 to TRBJ2-2; D remains unclear. Germline lookup yields CDR1 PRHDT and CDR2 FYEKMQ (reference sequence). With 4 bases removed from V and 0 bases from J, the gap between germline ends came to 6 bases. The CDR3 has 14 residues. The CDR3 here is CASSSTSNTGELFF. DNA of the CDR3: TGTGCCAGCAGCTCCACTTCGAACACCGGGGAGCTGTTTTTT.

The chain couples TRBV4-3 to TRBJ1-4; maybe TRBD1 (6 bases). The CDR3 has 17 residues. Germline V lookup: CDR1 LGHNA, CDR2 YSLEER. Deletions cut 0 bases from V and 2 bases from J, with 13 bases between. The CDR3 sequence is CASSQEQGFFTNEKLFF. In DNA, the CDR3 is TGCGCCAGCAGCCAAGAACAGGGTTTTTTCACTAATGAAAAACTGTTTTTT.

A few counts support this clone. The rearrangement links TRBV9 to TRBJ1-6; a weak D match, TRBD1 (5 bases). The CDR3 is made up of 14 amino acids. The V and J ends lost 0 bases and 8 bases respectively, with 9 bases between them. Germline CDR1 and CDR2: SGDLS and YYNGEE. CDR3 sequence: CASSVVGLHSPLHF. CDR3 DNA: TGTGCCAGCAGCGTAGTGGGACTACATTCACCCCTCCACTTT.

The chain is built from TRBV2 and TRBJ1-6, with D possibly being TRBD1 (6 bases). The CDR3 totals 14 residues. The V gene lost 8 bases and the J gene lost 4 bases, with 12 bases spanning the gap. CDR1 is SNHLY, CDR2 FYNNEI, per germline. CDR3 sequence: CASLQGSYNSPLHF. The DNA for the CDR3 is TGTGCCAGCCTACAGGGATCTTATAATTCACCCCTCCACTTT.

The chain couples TRBV19 to TRBJ1-5; 8 nucleotides line up with TRBD1. The CDR3 sequence is 16 residues long. In germline, CDR1 is LNHDA, CDR2 SQIVND (reference sequence). The V gene end was trimmed by 3 bases and the J gene end by 4 bases; junction bases not matched to a gene: 8. The CDR3 loop reads CASSIVQGARNQPQHF. The CDR3 DNA reads TGTGCCAGTAGTATTGTGCAGGGGGCGCGGAATCAGCCCCAGCATTTT.